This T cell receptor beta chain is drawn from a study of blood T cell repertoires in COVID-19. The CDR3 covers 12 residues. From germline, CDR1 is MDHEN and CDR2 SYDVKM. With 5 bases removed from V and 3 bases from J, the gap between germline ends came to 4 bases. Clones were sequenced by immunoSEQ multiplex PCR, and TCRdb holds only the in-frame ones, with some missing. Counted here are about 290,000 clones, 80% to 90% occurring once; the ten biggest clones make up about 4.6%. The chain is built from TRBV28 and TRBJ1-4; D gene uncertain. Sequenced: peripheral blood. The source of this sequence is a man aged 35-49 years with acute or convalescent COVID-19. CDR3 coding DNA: TGTGCCAGCAGTCTCCCTAATGAAAAACTGTTTTTT. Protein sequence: CASSLPNEKLFF.